The present T cell receptor beta chain was sequenced within a study of PD-1 blockade in classical Hodgkin lymphoma. Findings and limits, study-wide: Healthy donors were reported to have higher baseline TCR diversity than newly diagnosed patients. Repertoires differed for reasons still undefined, possibly disease activity or prior therapy.

The repertoire was sequenced with immunoSEQ multiplex PCR; TCRdb's copy has only in-frame clones and lacks some. The sample lists fewer than 3,500 clones, roughly 89% seen once, with 2.6% in the top ten. CDR1 and CDR2 (germline): MNHNS, SASEGT. The CDR3 covers 14 residues. Trimming stripped 3 bases from V and 4 bases from J, with 13 bases between. Regarding time point: newly diagnosed, previously untreated cHL patient sample. Magnetic negative selection served to purify CD4+ T cells out of PBMCs that had been thawed. Concerning this clone: No antigen is known for it.

The chain joins TRBV6-1 to TRBJ2-7; TRBD2 is a possible D gene (6 bases). The receptor was isolated from a human donor with classical Hodgkin lymphoma. Sequenced material: CD4+ T cells from blood. The CDR3 loop reads CASSEGGFFYEQYF. The CDR3 DNA follows: TGTGCCAGCAGTGAGGGGGGATTTTTTTACGAGCAGTACTTC.